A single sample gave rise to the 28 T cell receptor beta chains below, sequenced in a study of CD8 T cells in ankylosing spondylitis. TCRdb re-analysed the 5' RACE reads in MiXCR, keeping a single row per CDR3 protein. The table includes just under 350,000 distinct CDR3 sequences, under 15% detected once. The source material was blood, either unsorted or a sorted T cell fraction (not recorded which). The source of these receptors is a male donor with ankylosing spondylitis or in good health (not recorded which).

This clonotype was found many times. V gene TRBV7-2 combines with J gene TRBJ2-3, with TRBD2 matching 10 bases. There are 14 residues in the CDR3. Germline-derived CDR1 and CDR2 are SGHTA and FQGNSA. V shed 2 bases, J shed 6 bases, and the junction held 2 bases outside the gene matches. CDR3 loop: CASSLLAGADTQYF. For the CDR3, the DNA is TGTGCCAGCAGCTTACTAGCGGGGGCCGATACGCAGTATTTT.

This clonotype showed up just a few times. The CDR3 DNA follows: TGTGCCAGCAGTGGGCTCCGGGCGGCCTACGAGCAGTACTTC. This codes for CASSGLRAAYEQYF. The chain links TRBV6-1 to TRBJ2-7; no clear D. The CDR3 consists of 14 residues. The germline V and J ends were trimmed by 4 bases and 2 bases, with 12 bases remaining between them. Germline values: CDR1 MNHNS, CDR2 SASEGT.

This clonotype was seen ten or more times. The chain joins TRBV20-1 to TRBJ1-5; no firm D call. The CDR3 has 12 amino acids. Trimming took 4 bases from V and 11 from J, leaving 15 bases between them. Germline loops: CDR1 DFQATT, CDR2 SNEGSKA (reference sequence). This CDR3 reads CSANFGESAQHF. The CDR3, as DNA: TGCAGTGCTAATTTTGGGGAATCTGCCCAGCATTTT.

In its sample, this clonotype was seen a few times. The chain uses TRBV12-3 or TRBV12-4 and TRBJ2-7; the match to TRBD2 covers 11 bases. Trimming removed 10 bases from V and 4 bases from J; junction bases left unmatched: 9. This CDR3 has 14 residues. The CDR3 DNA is TGTGCCACCTCTGTAGCGGGAGGGCAATACGAGCAGTACTTC. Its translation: CATSVAGGQYEQYF.

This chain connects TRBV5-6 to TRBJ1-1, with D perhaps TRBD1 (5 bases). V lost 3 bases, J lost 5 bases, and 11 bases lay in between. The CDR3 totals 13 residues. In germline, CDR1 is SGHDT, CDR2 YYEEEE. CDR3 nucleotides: TGTGCCAGCAGCTCCAGGGCTGGTACTGAAGCTTTCTTT. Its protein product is CASSSRAGTEAFF.

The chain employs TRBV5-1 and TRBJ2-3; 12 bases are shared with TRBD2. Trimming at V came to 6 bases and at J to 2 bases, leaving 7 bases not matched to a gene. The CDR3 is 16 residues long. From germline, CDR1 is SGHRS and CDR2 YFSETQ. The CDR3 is CASTRLAGASTDTQYF. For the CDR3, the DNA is TGCGCCAGCACCCGACTAGCGGGGGCCTCCACAGATACGCAGTATTTT.

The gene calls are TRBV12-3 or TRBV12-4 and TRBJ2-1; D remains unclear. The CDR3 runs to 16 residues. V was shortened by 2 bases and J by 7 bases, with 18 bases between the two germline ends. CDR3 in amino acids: CASSLSSLPRRNEQFF. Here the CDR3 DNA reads TGTGCCAGCAGTTTAAGTAGTCTCCCTCGAAGAAATGAGCAGTTCTTC.

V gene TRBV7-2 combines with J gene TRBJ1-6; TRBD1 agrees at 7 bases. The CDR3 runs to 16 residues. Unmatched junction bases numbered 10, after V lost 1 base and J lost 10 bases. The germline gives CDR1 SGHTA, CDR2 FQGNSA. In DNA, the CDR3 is TGTGCCAGCAGCTTAGAGGGGGCGCAGGTCGGATCACCCCTCCACTTT. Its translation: CASSLEGAQVGSPLHF.

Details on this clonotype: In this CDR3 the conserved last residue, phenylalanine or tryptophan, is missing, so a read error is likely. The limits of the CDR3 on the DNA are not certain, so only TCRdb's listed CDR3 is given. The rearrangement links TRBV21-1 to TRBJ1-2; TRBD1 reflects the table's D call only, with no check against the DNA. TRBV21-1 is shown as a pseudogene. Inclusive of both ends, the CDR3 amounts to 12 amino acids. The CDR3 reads CASSAPNPQVPL.

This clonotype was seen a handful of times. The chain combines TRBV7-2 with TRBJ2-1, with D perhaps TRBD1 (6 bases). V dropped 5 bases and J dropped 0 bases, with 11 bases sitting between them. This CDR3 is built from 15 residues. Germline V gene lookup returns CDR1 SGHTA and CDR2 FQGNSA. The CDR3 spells CASSRRGGSYNEQFF. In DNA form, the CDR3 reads TGTGCCAGCAGCCGAAGAGGGGGCTCCTACAATGAGCAGTTCTTC.

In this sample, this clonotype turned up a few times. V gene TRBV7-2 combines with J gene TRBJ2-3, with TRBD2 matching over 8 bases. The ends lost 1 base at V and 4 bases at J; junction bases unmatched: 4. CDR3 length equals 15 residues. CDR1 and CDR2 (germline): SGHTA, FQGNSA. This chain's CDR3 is CASSLEGLGPDTQYF. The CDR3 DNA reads TGTGCCAGCAGCTTAGAGGGACTAGGGCCAGATACGCAGTATTTT.

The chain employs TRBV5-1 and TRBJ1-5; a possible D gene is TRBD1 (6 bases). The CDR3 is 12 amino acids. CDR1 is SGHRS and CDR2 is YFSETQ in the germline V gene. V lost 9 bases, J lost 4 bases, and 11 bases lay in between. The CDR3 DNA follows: TGCGCCACTGCGGACAGAAATCAGCCCCAGCATTTT. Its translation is CATADRNQPQHF.

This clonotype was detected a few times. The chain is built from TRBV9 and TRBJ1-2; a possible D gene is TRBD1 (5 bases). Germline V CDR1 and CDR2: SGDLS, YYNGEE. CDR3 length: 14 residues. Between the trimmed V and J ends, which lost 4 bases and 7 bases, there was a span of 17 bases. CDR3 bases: TGTGCCAGCAGCCCCGGGACCATGGTTTCTGGCTACACCTTC. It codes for CASSPGTMVSGYTF.

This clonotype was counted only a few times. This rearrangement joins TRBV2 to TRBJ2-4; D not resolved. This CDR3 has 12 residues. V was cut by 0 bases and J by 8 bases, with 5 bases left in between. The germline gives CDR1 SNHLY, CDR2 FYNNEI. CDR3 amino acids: CASSEARDIQYF. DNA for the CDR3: TGTGCCAGCAGTGAAGCAAGGGACATTCAGTACTTC.

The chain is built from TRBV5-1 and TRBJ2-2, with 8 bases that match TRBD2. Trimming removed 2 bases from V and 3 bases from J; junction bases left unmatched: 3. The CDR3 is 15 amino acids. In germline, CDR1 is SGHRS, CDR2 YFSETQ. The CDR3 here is CASSLLAAHTGELFF. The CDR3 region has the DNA TGCGCCAGCAGCTTACTAGCGGCACACACCGGGGAGCTGTTTTTT.

The DNA of the CDR3 is TGCAGCGTGGCTAGGACTAGCGGGAGCACCGGGGAGCTGTTTTTT. Protein product: CSVARTSGSTGELFF. The V and J genes are TRBV29-1 and TRBJ2-2; 13 bases map to TRBD2. Trimming took 6 bases from V and 4 from J; bases not matched to a gene: 5. This CDR3 spans 15 amino acids. Germline lookup yields CDR1 SQVTM and CDR2 ANQGSEA.

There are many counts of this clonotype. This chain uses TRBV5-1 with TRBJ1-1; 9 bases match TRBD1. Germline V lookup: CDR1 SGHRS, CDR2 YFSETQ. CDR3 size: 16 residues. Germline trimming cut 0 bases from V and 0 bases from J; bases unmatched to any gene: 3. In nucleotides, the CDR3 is TGCGCCAGCAGCTTGGGAGGGACAGGGCTGAACACTGAAGCTTTCTTT. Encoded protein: CASSLGGTGLNTEAFF.

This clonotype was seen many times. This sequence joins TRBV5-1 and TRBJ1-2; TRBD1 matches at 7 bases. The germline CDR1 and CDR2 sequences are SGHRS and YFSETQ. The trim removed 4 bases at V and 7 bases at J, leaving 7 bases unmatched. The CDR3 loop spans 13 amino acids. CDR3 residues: CASSIGTAAGYTF. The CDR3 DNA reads TGCGCCAGCAGCATTGGGACAGCCGCTGGCTACACCTTC.

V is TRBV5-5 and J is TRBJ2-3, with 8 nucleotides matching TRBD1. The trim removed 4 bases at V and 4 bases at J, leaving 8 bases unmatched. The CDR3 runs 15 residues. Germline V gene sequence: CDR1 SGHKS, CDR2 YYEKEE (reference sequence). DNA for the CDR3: TGTGCCAGCAGCAAAGGACAGGGTGGGGCAGATACGCAGTATTTT. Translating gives CASSKGQGGADTQYF. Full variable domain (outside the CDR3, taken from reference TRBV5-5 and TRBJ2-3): DAGVTQSPTHLIKTRGQQVTLRCSPISGHKSVSWYQQVLGQGPQFIFQYYEKEERGRGNFPDRFSARQFPNYSSELNVNALLLGDSALYLCASSKGQGGADTQYFGPGTRLTVL.

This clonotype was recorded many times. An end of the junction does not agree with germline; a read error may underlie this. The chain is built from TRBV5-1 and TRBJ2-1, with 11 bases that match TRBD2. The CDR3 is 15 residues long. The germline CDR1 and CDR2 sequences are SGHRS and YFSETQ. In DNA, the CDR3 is TGTGCCAGCAGTTTGGGGACTAGCGGCTACAATGAGCAGTTCTTC. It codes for CASSLGTSGYNEQFF.

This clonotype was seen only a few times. The CDR3 loop reads CASGSAFWEKLFF. CDR3 nucleotides: TGTGCCAGCGGGTCAGCGTTTTGGGAAAAACTGTTTTTT. J is TRBJ1-4 and V is TRBV21-1. TRBV21-1 is designated a pseudogene. CDR3 length equals 13 residues.

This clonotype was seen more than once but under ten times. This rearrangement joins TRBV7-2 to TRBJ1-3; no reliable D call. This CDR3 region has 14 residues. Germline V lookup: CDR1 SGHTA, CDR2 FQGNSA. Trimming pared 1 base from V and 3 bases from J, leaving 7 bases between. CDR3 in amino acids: CASSLVGSGNTIYF. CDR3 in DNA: TGTGCCAGCAGCTTAGTGGGCAGTGGAAACACCATATATTTT.

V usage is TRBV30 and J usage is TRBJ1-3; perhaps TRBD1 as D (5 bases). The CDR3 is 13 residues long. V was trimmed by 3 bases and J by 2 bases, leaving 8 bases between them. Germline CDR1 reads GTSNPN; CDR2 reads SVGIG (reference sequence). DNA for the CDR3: TGTGCCTGGAGGGAGGGACCTGGAAACACCATATATTTT. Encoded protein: CAWREGPGNTIYF. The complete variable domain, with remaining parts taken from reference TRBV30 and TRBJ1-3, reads SQTIHQWPATLVQPVGSPLSLECTVEGTSNPNLYWYRQAAGRGLQLLFYSVGIGQISSEVPQNLSASRPQDRQFILSSKKLLLSDSGFYLCAWREGPGNTIYFGEGSWLTVV.

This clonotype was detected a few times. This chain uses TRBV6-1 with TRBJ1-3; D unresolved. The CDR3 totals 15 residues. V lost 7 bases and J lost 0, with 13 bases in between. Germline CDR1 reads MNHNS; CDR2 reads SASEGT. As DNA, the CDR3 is TGTGCCAGCACGGTAGGCGGGAACTCTGGAAACACCATATATTTT. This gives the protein CASTVGGNSGNTIYF.

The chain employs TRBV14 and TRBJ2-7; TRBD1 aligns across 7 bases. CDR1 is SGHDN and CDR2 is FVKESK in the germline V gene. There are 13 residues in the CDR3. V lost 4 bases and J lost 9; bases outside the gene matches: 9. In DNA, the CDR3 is TGTGCCAGCAGCCCCAGGACAGGCGGCCGGCAGTACTTC. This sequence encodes CASSPRTGGRQYF.

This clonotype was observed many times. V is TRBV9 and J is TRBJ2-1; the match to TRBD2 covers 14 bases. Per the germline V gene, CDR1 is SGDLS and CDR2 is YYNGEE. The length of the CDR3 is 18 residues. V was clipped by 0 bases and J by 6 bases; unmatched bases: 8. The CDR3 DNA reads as TGTGCCAGCAGCGTAGGGACTAGCGGGGGGAATATGGCCAATGAGCAGTTCTTC. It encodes CASSVGTSGGNMANEQFF.

In nucleotides, the CDR3 is TGCGCCAGCAGCCGGGAGAAGGGTTCAGGGACCTACGAGCAGTACTTC. It specifies CASSREKGSGTYEQYF. The genes are TRBV4-1 and TRBJ2-7; D may match TRBD1 or TRBD2 (5 bases each). This CDR3 comprises 16 residues. Trimming left V 4 bases short and J 2 bases short, with 18 bases between. Germline CDR1 is MGHRA and CDR2 is YSYEKL.

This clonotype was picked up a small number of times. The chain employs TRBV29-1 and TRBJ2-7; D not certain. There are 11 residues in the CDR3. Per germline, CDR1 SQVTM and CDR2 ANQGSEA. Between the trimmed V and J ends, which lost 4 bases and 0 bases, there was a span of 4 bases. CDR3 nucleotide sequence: TGCAGCGTTGCAACCTCCTACGAGCAGTACTTC. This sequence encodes CSVATSYEQYF.